The 30 T cell receptor beta chains listed next were all sequenced from one sample in a study of blood T cell repertoires in COVID-19. Clones were sequenced by immunoSEQ multiplex PCR, and TCRdb holds only the in-frame ones, with some missing. The repertoire consists of tens of thousands of clones, with approximately 92% occurring once and the leading ten covering 18%. The specimen sequenced was peripheral blood. Source of these receptors: a woman between 55 and 75 years old with COVID-19, enrolled during active disease.

This chain uses TRBV27 with TRBJ2-7; 11 bases map to TRBD2. CDR1 and CDR2 from the germline V gene are MNHEY and SMNVEV (reference sequence). The CDR3 contains 20 residues. Trimming removed 2 bases from V and 3 bases from J; junction bases left unmatched: 18. CDR3 nucleotide sequence: TGTGCCAGCAGTTTACGGGGCCATAGCGGGAGGGCCATAAACTTCTACGAGCAGTACTTC. This translates into CASSLRGHSGRAINFYEQYF.

J is TRBJ2-7 and V is TRBV29-1, with 7 bases lining up with TRBD1. V was clipped by 6 bases and J by 0 bases; unmatched bases: 8. Germline loops: CDR1 SQVTM, CDR2 ANQGSEA. CDR3 length: 14 residues. CDR3 coding DNA: TGCAGCGTACGCAGGGGGACAAGCTCCTACGAGCAGTACTTC. The encoded protein is CSVRRGTSSYEQYF.

The chain recombines TRBV5-1 with TRBJ2-1, with TRBD2 identical over 15 bases. Germline V CDR1 and CDR2: SGHRS, YFSETQ. Trimming at V came to 5 bases and at J to 0 bases, leaving 6 bases not matched to a gene. This CDR3 is built from 18 residues. The DNA of the CDR3 is TGCGCCAGCAGTTTCGGACTAGCGGGAGGGAGCTCCTACAATGAGCAGTTCTTC. This gives the protein CASSFGLAGGSSYNEQFF.

The chain couples TRBV24-1 to TRBJ2-7; the match to TRBD1 covers 8 bases. The CDR3 has 13 residues. Germline V gene sequence: CDR1 KGHDR, CDR2 SFDVKD. Unmatched junction bases numbered 1, after V lost 2 bases and J lost 5 bases. CDR3 in amino acids: CATSDWTGHEQYF. The CDR3 DNA reads as TGTGCCACCAGTGATTGGACAGGGCACGAGCAGTACTTC.

J is TRBJ1-3 and V is TRBV5-4; TRBD1 aligns across 7 bases. The V gene's germline CDR1 is SGHNT and CDR2 YYREEE (reference sequence). The CDR3 loop spans 15 amino acids. The junction had 8 bases not matched to a gene; V was cut back by 1 base and J by 7 bases. The CDR3 sequence is CASSLRDRFSNTIYF. The CDR3 bases are TGTGCCAGCAGCTTGAGGGACAGATTTTCGAACACCATATATTTT.

This chain uses TRBV2 with TRBJ2-1; 14 bases map to TRBD2. Germline V lookup: CDR1 SNHLY, CDR2 FYNNEI. The CDR3 contains 15 residues. The V gene end was trimmed by 5 bases and the J gene end by 8 bases; junction bases not matched to a gene: 5. This CDR3 reads CASSRLAGGPYEQFF. The CDR3 DNA reads as TGTGCCAGCAGTCGACTAGCGGGAGGGCCCTATGAGCAGTTCTTC.

CDR3 protein: CASSLGVTGSLSGNTIYF. The CDR3 DNA is TGTGCCAGCAGCTTAGGGGTAACAGGGTCCCTCTCTGGAAACACCATATATTTT. The chain combines TRBV7-6 with TRBJ1-3, with a tentative D call TRBD1 (6 bases). The CDR3 is 18 residues long. CDR1 and CDR2 (germline): SGHVS, FNYEAQ. Deletions cut 1 base from V and 0 bases from J, with 16 bases between.

This sequence joins TRBV11-3 and TRBJ1-4, with 8 bases that match TRBD1. Losses at the gene ends were 5 bases for V and 5 bases for J; bases not matched to a gene: 7. This CDR3 is built from 15 residues. Germline CDR1 is SGHNT and CDR2 is YENEEA. The CDR3 loop reads CASSPRTGKNEKLFF. The CDR3 DNA reads as TGTGCCAGCAGCCCGCGGACAGGGAAAAATGAAAAACTGTTTTTT.

The rearrangement links TRBV7-2 to TRBJ2-5; D gene unclear. This CDR3 region has 14 residues. Deletions cut 2 bases from V and 0 bases from J, with 7 bases between. Germline CDR1 SGHTA, CDR2 FQGNSA. CDR3 nucleotides: TGTGCCAGCAGCTTAAGTCAGTACCAAGAGACCCAGTACTTC. Protein: CASSLSQYQETQYF.

This chain links TRBV27 with TRBJ1-2; D not certain. The CDR3 is 15 residues long. The germline V gene has CDR1 MNHEY and CDR2 SMNVEV (reference sequence). Trimming stripped 6 bases from V and 1 base from J, with 15 bases between. This chain's CDR3 is CASRASPAFNYGYTF. The DNA for the CDR3 is TGTGCCAGCAGGGCTAGCCCAGCCTTTAACTATGGCTACACCTTC.

The chain joins TRBV15 to TRBJ2-1, with 12 nucleotides matching TRBD2. After removal of 2 bases from V and 0 bases from J, the junction contained 8 bases not matched to a gene. Germline V gene data show CDR1 as LNHNV and CDR2 as YYDKDF (reference sequence). The CDR3 spans 19 residues. CDR3 nucleotides: TGTGCCACCAGCAGACCGGGACTAGCGGGTTTAAGCTCCTACAATGAGCAGTTCTTC. This codes for CATSRPGLAGLSSYNEQFF.

This chain connects TRBV7-2 to TRBJ2-7; tentatively, D is TRBD2 (5 bases). This CDR3 is built from 14 residues. With 5 bases removed from V and 1 base from J, the gap between germline ends came to 12 bases. Germline loops: CDR1 SGHTA, CDR2 FQGNSA. The DNA of the CDR3 is TGTGCCAGCAGCATACTCGGAGGATCCTACGAGCAGTACTTC. It translates to CASSILGGSYEQYF.

This clone was seen a handful of times. The chain carries TRBV18 and TRBJ2-2, with TRBD1 matching over 9 bases. Germline CDR1 and CDR2: KGHSH and LQKENI. Germline trimming cut 4 bases from V and 6 bases from J; bases unmatched to any gene: 6. The CDR3 is made up of 15 amino acids. DNA of the CDR3: TGTGCCAGCTCACGAGGACAGGGGAATGCCGGGGAGCTGTTTTTT. It translates to CASSRGQGNAGELFF. Full variable domain (outside the CDR3, taken from reference TRBV18 and TRBJ2-2): NAGVMQNPRHLVRRRGQEARLRCSPMKGHSHVYWYRQLPEEGLKFMVYLQKENIIDESGMPKERFSAEFPKEGPSILRIQQVVRGDSAAYFCASSRGQGNAGELFFGEGSRLTVL.

The V and J genes are TRBV29-1 and TRBJ2-1, with 14 bases matching TRBD2. CDR1 and CDR2 from the germline V gene are SQVTM and ANQGSEA. The length of the CDR3 is 15 residues. Trimming at V came to 6 bases and at J to 6 bases, leaving 7 bases not matched to a gene. CDR3 DNA: TGCAGCGTCGCCGGGACTAGCGGGAGTATCAATGAGCAGTTCTTC. As protein: CSVAGTSGSINEQFF.

The genes are TRBV3-1 (or the pseudogene TRBV3-2) and TRBJ1-2; 8 bases agree with TRBD1. The V segment lost 4 bases and the J segment 8 bases; nucleotides outside the gene matches: 6. CDR3 length equals 13 residues. Germline V CDR1 and CDR2: LGHDT, YNNKEL (reference sequence). The CDR3 DNA follows: TGTGCCAGCAGCCCTCGGACAGGGAGAGGCTACACCTTC. Its protein is CASSPRTGRGYTF.

The J gene is TRBJ1-2, the V gene TRBV4-1; D remains unclear. This CDR3 has 16 residues. Germline assignment: CDR1 MGHRA and CDR2 YSYEKL. Trimming left V 3 bases short and J 7 bases short, with 21 bases between. As DNA, the CDR3 is TGCGCCAGCAGCCAGAGTTTTACCGTCTCGCGGCTTGGCTACACCTTC. Residues: CASSQSFTVSRLGYTF.

The chain carries TRBV5-4 and TRBJ1-6, with 7 bases aligning to TRBD1. The junction had 14 bases not matched to a gene; V was cut back by 7 bases and J by 10 bases. The CDR3 runs 15 residues. Germline assignment: CDR1 SGHNT and CDR2 YYREEE (reference sequence). As DNA, the CDR3 is TGTGCCAGCGCTTCAGGGGCAGGGGGTGCCTCACCCCTCCACTTT. Amino acids: CASASGAGGASPLHF. Filled out from reference TRBV5-4 and TRBJ1-6, the complete variable domain reads ETGVTQSPTHLIKTRGQQVTLRCSSQSGHNTVSWYQQALGQGPQFIFQYYREEENGRGNFPPRFSGLQFPNYSSELNVNALELDDSALYLCASASGAGGASPLHFGNGTRLTVT.

The CDR3 reads CATSRDPGVYEQYF. DNA of the CDR3: TGTGCCACCAGCAGAGATCCGGGGGTCTACGAGCAGTACTTC. The chain employs TRBV15 and TRBJ2-7, with a weak D call TRBD2 (6 bases). The CDR3 length is 14 residues. Between the trimmed V and J ends, which lost 0 bases and 3 bases, there was a span of 9 bases. The V gene's germline CDR1 is LNHNV and CDR2 YYDKDF (reference sequence).

The chain is built from TRBV7-2 and TRBJ2-7, with D perhaps TRBD2 (6 bases). The CDR3 has 14 amino acids. Trimming shortened V by 3 bases and J by 3 bases, and 12 bases separated the two germline ends. Germline CDR1 is SGHTA and CDR2 is FQGNSA. CDR3 sequence (DNA): TGTGCCAGCAGCTTCGCCGGGACTGGCTACGAGCAGTACTTC. This encodes CASSFAGTGYEQYF.

The chain uses TRBV7-9 and TRBJ2-7, with 12 nucleotides matching TRBD1. V gave up 5 bases and J gave up 4 bases; unmatched junction bases: 3. The CDR3 consists of 14 residues. Germline V gene data show CDR1 as SEHNR and CDR2 as FQNEAQ (reference sequence). CDR3 loop: CASSPGQGAYEQYF. CDR3 nucleotides: TGTGCCAGCAGCCCGGGACAGGGGGCTTACGAGCAGTACTTC.

The chain uses TRBV13 and TRBJ2-3; D not certain. CDR1 is PRHDT, CDR2 FYEKMQ, per germline (reference sequence). With 5 bases removed from V and 6 bases from J, the gap between germline ends came to 12 bases. The CDR3 runs to 13 residues. The CDR3: CASSQAFGDTQYF. CDR3 in DNA: TGTGCCAGCAGCCAAGCCTTCGGGGATACGCAGTATTTT. Together with reference TRBV13 and TRBJ2-3, the CDR3 gives the full variable domain: AAGVIQSPRHLIKEKRETATLKCYPIPRHDTVYWYQQGPGQDPQFLISFYEKMQSDKGSIPDRFSAQQFSDYHSELNMSSLELGDSALYFCASSQAFGDTQYFGPGTRLTVL.

The rearrangement uses TRBV12-3 or TRBV12-4 and TRBJ2-1; a weak D match, TRBD1 (5 bases). CDR3 length equals 13 residues. V gave up 2 bases and J gave up 9 bases, with 11 bases separating them. The CDR3 DNA is TGTGCCAGCAGTTTAAAGGGGCCGGGTGAGCAGTTCTTC. It codes for CASSLKGPGEQFF.

This chain connects TRBV7-8 to TRBJ2-3; 7 bases fit TRBD2. Losses at the gene ends were 6 bases for V and 2 bases for J; bases not matched to a gene: 11. Germline V gene lookup returns CDR1 SGHVS and CDR2 FQNEAQ. The CDR3 is made up of 16 amino acids. In nucleotides, the CDR3 is TGTGCCAGCAGACCCCTCCTGGCGGGAGTCACAGATACGCAGTATTTT. It codes for CASRPLLAGVTDTQYF. Using reference TRBV7-8 and TRBJ2-3 for the parts outside the CDR3, the full variable domain is GAGVSQSPRYKVAKRGQDVALRCDPISGHVSLFWYQQALGQGPEFLTYFQNEAQLDKSGLPSDRFFAERPEGSVSTLKIQRTQQEDSAVYLCASRPLLAGVTDTQYFGPGTRLTVL.

This clone came up once. The CDR3 DNA follows: TGTGCCATCAGTGCGGGACAGGGTAGAGCTTTCTTT. Residues: CAISAGQGRAFF. This chain links TRBV10-3 with TRBJ1-1, with 9 bases lining up with TRBD1. This CDR3 comprises 12 residues. Germline values: CDR1 ENHRY, CDR2 SYGVKD. J was trimmed by 10 bases and V by 4 bases; bases with no gene match: 4.

The chain joins TRBV6-5 to TRBJ2-2, with a possible D match to TRBD1 (6 bases). V was cut by 5 bases and J by 8 bases, with 15 bases left in between. The CDR3 loop spans 14 amino acids. Germline CDR1 is MNHEY and CDR2 is SVGAGI. CDR3 nucleotides: TGTGCCAGCAGTAGGCAGGGGCCCATTGGGGAGCTGTTTTTT. This sequence encodes CASSRQGPIGELFF.

The V and J genes are TRBV7-9 and TRBJ2-1; 16 nucleotides agree with TRBD2. Germline-derived CDR1 and CDR2 are SEHNR and FQNEAQ (reference sequence). CDR3 length equals 18 residues. V was pared by 5 bases and J by 7 bases, with 11 bases of the junction left unmatched. The DNA of the CDR3 is TGTGCCAGCAGCCCGCTGGGGACTAGCGGGAGGGTAGGGAATGAGCAGTTCTTC. Translating it yields CASSPLGTSGRVGNEQFF. The variable domain in full, with the rest retrieved from reference TRBV7-9 and TRBJ2-1, is DTGVSQNPRHKITKRGQNVTFRCDPISEHNRLYWYRQTLGQGPEFLTYFQNEAQLEKSRLLSDRFSAERPKGSFSTLEIQRTEQGDSAMYLCASSPLGTSGRVGNEQFFGPGTRLTVL.

This chain connects TRBV30 to TRBJ1-4, with no clear D. Trimming took off 5 bases at V and 7 bases at J, with 23 bases between the two ends. Germline values: CDR1 GTSNPN, CDR2 SVGIG (reference sequence). This CDR3 contains 16 residues. CDR3 nucleotide sequence: TGTGCCTGGGGACGACGCACCGGGGTAGGAGGTGAAAAACTGTTTTTT. Its translation is CAWGRRTGVGGEKLFF.

V and J are TRBV12-3 or TRBV12-4 and TRBJ1-5; D is possibly TRBD1 (6 bases). V dropped 6 bases and J dropped 8 bases, with 14 bases sitting between them. This CDR3 has 13 residues. The CDR3 protein is CASSDDRKKPQHF. DNA for the CDR3: TGTGCCAGCAGCGATGACAGGAAGAAGCCCCAGCATTTT.

The CDR3 sequence is CASRPQRGTYEQYF. CDR3 coding DNA: TGTGCCAGCAGACCCCAGAGGGGGACCTACGAGCAGTACTTC. The chain employs TRBV7-9 and TRBJ2-7, with a tentative D call TRBD1 (6 bases). The germline V gene encodes CDR1 SEHNR and CDR2 FQNEAQ (reference sequence). Trimming cost V 6 bases and J 2 bases, with 14 bases left between them. The length of the CDR3 is 14 residues.

The V gene is TRBV7-3, the J gene TRBJ1-5; D ambiguous. With 7 bases removed from V and 2 bases from J, the gap between germline ends came to 15 bases. Looked up from germline, CDR1 is SGHTA and CDR2 is FQGTGA. The length of the CDR3 is 15 residues. The CDR3 region is CASTQTGRGNQPQHF. In nucleotides, the CDR3 is TGTGCCAGCACCCAGACGGGGAGGGGCAATCAGCCCCAGCATTTT.